A single sample gave rise to the 23 T cell receptor beta chains below, sequenced in a study of blood T cells in healthy people across ages. A J-beta primer mix and a sample-barcoded 5' primer were used in a second PCR of roughly 7 to 12 cycles. TCRdb reprocessed the 5' RACE reads via MiXCR and lists one record per CDR3 protein. Of over 950,000 distinct CDR3 sequences in the sample, 35% to 40% are singletons; the top ten hold around 13%. Sequenced material: blood. These receptors came from a young man in good health.

Comments on this clonotype: The junction departs from germline at one end; a sequencing error may be responsible. The V gene is TRBV4-1, the J gene TRBJ1-2; unclear D gene. CDR3 length: 14 amino acids. In germline, CDR1 is MGHRA, CDR2 YSYEKL. The chain's CDR3 is CASSQGRQDYGYIF. As DNA, the CDR3 is TGCGCCAGCAGCCAAGGGCGGCAGGACTATGGCTACATCTTC.

The chain couples TRBV4-3 to TRBJ2-1; a weak D match, TRBD2 (5 bases). Trimming cost V 3 bases and J 10 bases, with 16 bases left between them. The CDR3 spans 14 residues. Per germline, CDR1 LGHNA and CDR2 YSLEER. The CDR3 DNA sequence: TGCGCCAGCAGCCAGAGGACGGGGTTTTGGGAGCAGTTCTTC. It specifies CASSQRTGFWEQFF.

This clonotype has only one observation. The V call is TRBV19, the J call TRBJ1-5; 9 positions match TRBD1. V shed 3 bases and J 5 bases; nucleotides not matched to a gene: 2. Looked up from germline, CDR1 is LNHDA and CDR2 is SQIVND (reference sequence). The CDR3 contains 14 residues. CDR3 amino acids: CASSMGQGDQPQHF. The DNA for the CDR3 is TGTGCCAGTAGTATGGGACAGGGTGATCAGCCCCAGCATTTT.

This sequence joins TRBV4-3 and TRBJ1-5; TRBD1 might be the D (6 bases). V lost 0 bases, J lost 2 bases, and 17 bases lay in between. The CDR3 extends over 18 amino acids. Germline V gene data show CDR1 as LGHNA and CDR2 as YSLEER. CDR3 DNA sequence: TGCGCCAGCAGCCAAGAAGGAAGAGGACAGTGGGGCAATCAGCCCCAGCATTTT. Protein product: CASSQEGRGQWGNQPQHF.

V gene TRBV20-1 combines with J gene TRBJ2-5, with TRBD2 identical over 9 bases. The J call may be faulty, since TRBJ2-7 better matches the DNA end. Germline V gives CDR1 DFQATT, CDR2 SNEGSKA (reference sequence). The CDR3 loop spans 13 amino acids. CDR3 coding DNA: TGCAGTGCTAGCGCGGGGGGGGACTACGAGCAGTACTTC. Amino acid sequence: CSASAGGDYEQYF.

The table lists this clonotype with a few counts. The chain links TRBV20-1 to TRBJ1-5, with D tentatively TRBD1 (5 bases). The V gene's germline CDR1 is DFQATT and CDR2 SNEGSKA (reference sequence). With 5 bases removed from V and 10 bases from J, the gap between germline ends came to 18 bases. CDR3 length: 13 amino acids. CDR3 sequence (DNA): TGCAGTGCTCCGGGACCGTCCAATGGCCCCCAGCATTTT. Amino acids: CSAPGPSNGPQHF.

The CDR3 nucleotides are TGTGCCAGCAGCCCTTCCGGGGGGGATACGCAGTATTTT. Translating gives CASSPSGGDTQYF. This chain joins TRBV11-3 and TRBJ2-3; TRBD2 matches 7 bases. J gave up 6 bases and V 5 bases, and 5 bases lay outside the gene matches. The CDR3 has 13 amino acids. Germline CDR1 and CDR2: SGHNT and YENEEA. Full variable domain (remainder filled in from reference TRBV11-3 and TRBJ2-3): EAGVVQSPRYKIIEKKQPVAFWCNPISGHNTLYWYLQNLGQGPELLIRYENEEAVDDSQLPKDRFSAERLKGVDSTLKIQPAELGDSAVYLCASSPSGGDTQYFGPGTRLTVL.

This chain connects TRBV4-2 to TRBJ1-6; the match to TRBD1 covers 9 bases. The junction had 6 bases not matched to a gene; V was cut back by 3 bases and J by 6 bases. Per germline, CDR1 LGHNA and CDR2 YNFKEQ. CDR3 length equals 16 residues. The CDR3 reads CASSQALDRGNSPLHF. The DNA of the CDR3 is TGTGCCAGCAGCCAGGCCCTGGACAGGGGTAATTCACCCCTCCACTTT.

Concerning this clonotype itself: This CDR3 fails to terminate in the conserved phenylalanine or tryptophan, so it likely reflects a read error. The chain has TRBV12-3 or TRBV12-4 and TRBJ1-2; no definite D call. The CDR3 runs 12 residues. The V gene lost 3 bases and the J gene lost 4 bases, with 6 bases spanning the gap. In DNA form, the CDR3 reads TGTGCCAGCAGTTTCCAATCCTATGGCTACACCGTC. Its translation: CASSFQSYGYTV.

This clonotype has just a few counts. The rearrangement joins TRBV4-1 to TRBJ1-5, with D possibly matching TRBD1 (5 bases). Germline lookup yields CDR1 MGHRA and CDR2 YSYEKL. V lost 1 base and J 6 bases, leaving 19 bases between the germline ends. The CDR3 totals 17 residues. The CDR3 spells CASSQAQFREGSQPQHF. CDR3 nucleotide sequence: TGCGCCAGCAGCCAAGCCCAATTCCGCGAGGGGAGTCAGCCCCAGCATTTT.

This clonotype was detected only a few times. V and J are TRBV6-6 and TRBJ2-3; D is undetermined. V shed 0 bases and J shed 4 bases, with 11 bases lying between them. Per germline, CDR1 MNHNY and CDR2 SVGAGI (reference sequence). The CDR3 length is 15 residues. Here the CDR3 reads CASSYSSSRADTQYF. In DNA, the CDR3 is TGTGCCAGCAGTTACTCGAGTAGCCGGGCAGATACGCAGTATTTT.

This clonotype appeared once. The chain employs TRBV12-3 or TRBV12-4 and TRBJ1-1; D is uncertain. The CDR3 consists of 14 residues. With 8 bases removed from V and 4 bases from J, the gap between germline ends came to 17 bases. CDR3 bases: TGTGCCAGCCTTTTCGCGGGTTCGAGCACTGAAGCTTTCTTT. Translated: CASLFAGSSTEAFF.

The chain has TRBV28 and TRBJ1-2; no clear D gene. V dropped 6 bases and J dropped 4 bases, with 15 bases sitting between them. The CDR3 runs to 14 residues. The germline gives CDR1 MDHEN, CDR2 SYDVKM. CDR3 amino acids: CASSPAFRAYGYTF. In DNA form, the CDR3 reads TGTGCCAGCAGCCCCGCGTTCCGGGCCTATGGCTACACCTTC.

Note on this clonotype: This may stem from a read error, because a much larger clone lies one nucleotide away. This rearrangement joins TRBV29-1 to TRBJ2-3; either TRBD1 or TRBD2 may fit D (5 bases each). The CDR3 has 15 residues. The germline V gene encodes CDR1 SQVTM and CDR2 ANQGSEA. V dropped 2 bases and J dropped 5 bases, with 17 bases sitting between them. This chain's CDR3 is CSVEPTRGVRDTQYF. The CDR3, as DNA: TGCAGCGTTGAACCCACCCGAGGGGTTCGAGATACGCAGTATTTT.

The sample holds a few counts of this clonotype. The gene calls are TRBV7-9 and TRBJ2-3, with D possibly TRBD2 on 6 matching bases. The CDR3 totals 16 residues. CDR1 SEHNR and CDR2 FQNEAQ come from the germline V gene (reference sequence). Trimming took off 5 bases at V and 3 bases at J, with 18 bases between the two ends. The CDR3 DNA follows: TGTGCCAGCAGCCCTCGTGCGGGGAAGCAGACAGATACGCAGTATTTT. It encodes CASSPRAGKQTDTQYF.

This clonotype has a count of ten or more. The rearrangement joins TRBV20-1 to TRBJ1-2; 8 nucleotides match TRBD1. Germline V lookup: CDR1 DFQATT, CDR2 SNEGSKA (reference sequence). The V segment lost 5 bases and the J segment 2 bases; nucleotides outside the gene matches: 7. This CDR3 comprises 14 residues. The CDR3 protein is CSAVDRGQNYGYTF. The DNA of the CDR3 is TGCAGTGCTGTAGACAGGGGACAGAACTATGGCTACACCTTC.

The chain has TRBV4-1 and TRBJ1-4; weak D call: TRBD1 (6 bases). V was pared by 2 bases and J by 3 bases, with 16 bases between. The CDR3 is 17 amino acids. Per the germline V gene, CDR1 is MGHRA and CDR2 is YSYEKL. The CDR3 DNA reads as TGCGCCAGCAGCCAACCAAACGGCGGACAGCCTAATGAAAAACTGTTTTTT. It encodes CASSQPNGGQPNEKLFF.

This chain joins TRBV20-1 and TRBJ2-1, with 8 bases identical to TRBD1. The CDR3 loop spans 16 amino acids. Germline-derived CDR1 and CDR2 are DFQATT and SNEGSKA (reference sequence). The V and J ends lost 3 bases and 5 bases, in that order; junction bases with no gene match: 12. CDR3 bases: TGCAGTGCTAGGCTACCGGGACAGGTCCTGAACAATGAGCAGTTCTTC. Its protein is CSARLPGQVLNNEQFF.

This clonotype was detected a few times. The rearrangement joins TRBV27 to TRBJ2-1; D gene unclear. Germline assignment: CDR1 MNHEY and CDR2 SMNVEV (reference sequence). V dropped 4 bases and J dropped 2 bases, with 18 bases sitting between them. The length of the CDR3 is 17 residues. For the CDR3, the DNA is TGTGCCAGCAGTTCCGCCCCCTTCGGGTTTACCTACAATGAGCAGTTCTTC. This gives the protein CASSSAPFGFTYNEQFF.

This chain connects TRBV4-1 to TRBJ2-1, with D perhaps TRBD1 (6 bases). V shed 1 base and J shed 0 bases, with 19 bases lying between them. Germline values: CDR1 MGHRA, CDR2 YSYEKL. The CDR3 is made up of 19 amino acids. The CDR3 DNA is TGCGCCAGCAGCCAAGCTCCCGGGACATTGGGAAGCTCCTACAATGAGCAGTTCTTC. Amino acids: CASSQAPGTLGSSYNEQFF.

V and J are TRBV19 and TRBJ1-4, with D uncertain. The CDR3 spans 14 residues. V lost 5 bases and J 6 bases, leaving 13 bases between the germline ends. The V gene's germline CDR1 is LNHDA and CDR2 SQIVND (reference sequence). This CDR3 reads CASSVTVGYEKLFF. CDR3 sequence (DNA): TGTGCCAGTAGTGTCACAGTTGGATATGAAAAACTGTTTTTT. Drawing the rest from reference TRBV19 and TRBJ1-4, the complete variable domain is DGGITQSPKYLFRKEGQNVTLSCEQNLNHDAMYWYRQDPGQGLRLIYYSQIVNDFQKGDIAEGYSVSREKKESFPLTVTSAQKNPTAFYLCASSVTVGYEKLFFGSGTQLSVL.

J is TRBJ2-2 and V is TRBV5-1; TRBD1 aligns across 12 bases. The CDR3 sequence is 17 residues long. Germline V lookup: CDR1 SGHRS, CDR2 YFSETQ. J gave up 2 bases and V 0 bases, and 2 bases lay outside the gene matches. CDR3 in DNA: TGCGCCAGCAGCTTGGCGGGACAGGGGGCCAACACCGGGGAGCTGTTTTTT. The encoded protein is CASSLAGQGANTGELFF. Full variable domain (rest looked up from reference TRBV5-1 and TRBJ2-2): KAGVTQTPRYLIKTRGQQVTLSCSPISGHRSVSWYQQTPGQGLQFLFEYFSETQRNKGNFPGRFSGRQFSNSRSEMNVSTLELGDSALYLCASSLAGQGANTGELFFGEGSRLTVL.

This clonotype showed up just a few times. The CDR3 here is CASSFRDLYNEQFF. In nucleotides, the CDR3 is TGTGCCAGCAGCTTCCGGGACCTTTACAATGAGCAGTTCTTC. The chain employs TRBV5-6 and TRBJ2-1, with D perhaps being TRBD1 or TRBD2 (5 bases each). With 2 bases removed from V and 4 bases from J, the gap between germline ends came to 10 bases. The CDR3 has 14 residues. The germline CDR1 and CDR2 sequences are SGHDT and YYEEEE.